This TCR beta chain derives from a study of PD-1 blockade in classical Hodgkin lymphoma. As for time point: cycle 4 day 1 (C4D1), after more than five weeks of nivolumab. Each of the patients experienced relapse following autologous stem cell transplantation, and their brentuximab vedotin exposure differed. Overall study results and limits: The baseline diversity of complete responders showed similarity to that of newly diagnosed patients. Patients with an early start, nivolumab under 1 year after ASCT, were excluded. What caused the repertoire differences, perhaps disease activity or prior therapy, remains undefined. Whereas CD4+ TCR diversity had risen significantly by C4D1, CD8+ TCR diversity had not.

J lost 2 bases, V lost 5 bases, and 8 bases had no gene match. Germline CDR1 reads MNHEY; CDR2 reads SVGAGI. This CDR3 is 15 amino acids long. A word on this clone: Its cognate antigen is unknown.

TCRdb's table, derived via immunoSEQ multiplex PCR, lists solely in-frame clones and lacks some. The data contain approximately 30,000 clones, over 60% of them singletons. The material sequenced was peripheral blood mononuclear cells (PBMCs), taken before the fourth cycle of nivolumab. The source of this sequence is a human donor with classical Hodgkin lymphoma. The rearrangement uses TRBV6-5 and TRBJ1-2; TRBD1 aligns across 7 bases. The CDR3 loop reads CASSGAGQVNYGYTF. CDR3 in DNA: TGTGCCAGCAGTGGCGCCGGACAGGTGAACTATGGCTACACCTTC.